These 6 T cell receptor beta chains were all obtained from the same sample, sequenced in a study of metastatic and nonmetastatic thyroid tumors. Patients underwent thyroid surgery, and none had received any treatment before it. Via MiXCR, TCRdb re-called the PCR reads. The profile shows around 15,000 clones, approximately 20% of them singletons. The sequenced sample was adjacent normal tissue. These receptors originate from a female donor with papillary thyroid cancer or a benign thyroid nodule (not recorded which). Some clones in this sample may be carry-over from other donors' samples.

This clone has a handful of counts. The V gene is TRBV30, the J gene TRBJ1-1; no firm D call. The length of the CDR3 is 11 residues. Germline V gives CDR1 GTSNPN, CDR2 SVGIG (reference sequence). V was shortened by 8 bases and J by 11 bases, with 18 bases between the two germline ends. This CDR3 is CAADDGTWAFF. DNA of the CDR3: TGTGCCGCAGACGACGGTACCTGGGCTTTCTTT. Together with reference TRBV30 and TRBJ1-1, the CDR3 gives the full variable domain: SQTIHQWPATLVQPVGSPLSLECTVEGTSNPNLYWYRQAAGRGLQLLFYSVGIGQISSEVPQNLSASRPQDRQFILSSKKLLLSDSGFYLCAADDGTWAFFGQGTRLTVV.

Many counts were recorded for this clone. This chain connects TRBV6-1 to TRBJ1-5, with D possibly being TRBD1 (6 bases). The length of the CDR3 is 16 residues. V was pared by 2 bases and J by 3 bases, with 14 bases between. Germline loops: CDR1 MNHNS, CDR2 SASEGT. CDR3 protein: CASSEFLGADNQPQHF. The CDR3 coding sequence is TGTGCCAGCAGTGAATTTCTGGGGGCGGACAATCAGCCCCAGCATTTT.

Note on this clone: Different DNA sequences within this sample yield the same CDR3. The rearrangement uses TRBV18 and TRBJ1-4; 8 bases are shared with TRBD1. This CDR3 has 16 amino acids. The germline gives CDR1 KGHSH, CDR2 LQKENI. After removal of 5 bases from V and 3 bases from J, the junction contained 8 bases not matched to a gene. The CDR3 DNA is TGTGCCAGCTCATCAGGACAGGGAGCTTCTAATGAAAAACTGTTTTTT. It is translated as CASSSGQGASNEKLFF.

This clone was seen a few times. The chain uses TRBV4-1 and TRBJ2-1, with D possibly being TRBD1 or TRBD2 (5 bases each). The CDR3 is 15 amino acids. The germline gives CDR1 MGHRA, CDR2 YSYEKL. Trimming pared 3 bases from V and 4 bases from J, leaving 13 bases between. For the CDR3, the DNA is TGCGCCAGCAGCCATGCCCAGGGACCATACAATGAGCAGTTCTTC. Amino acid sequence: CASSHAQGPYNEQFF.

CDR3: CASSPHDEQYF. CDR3 nucleotide sequence: TGTGCCAGCAGCCCCCACGACGAGCAGTACTTC. This sequence joins TRBV9 and TRBJ2-7; no clear D. The CDR3 has 11 residues. The germline CDR1 and CDR2 sequences are SGDLS and YYNGEE. V lost 4 bases, J lost 5 bases, and 7 bases lay in between.

This clone was found a few times. The V and J genes are TRBV6-1 and TRBJ1-3; D not certain. V lost 4 bases and J lost 0, with 7 bases in between. This CDR3 is built from 14 residues. Germline V gene lookup returns CDR1 MNHNS and CDR2 SASEGT. CDR3 loop: CASSVAPSGNTIYF. The CDR3 DNA follows: TGTGCCAGCAGTGTAGCCCCCTCTGGAAACACCATATATTTT.